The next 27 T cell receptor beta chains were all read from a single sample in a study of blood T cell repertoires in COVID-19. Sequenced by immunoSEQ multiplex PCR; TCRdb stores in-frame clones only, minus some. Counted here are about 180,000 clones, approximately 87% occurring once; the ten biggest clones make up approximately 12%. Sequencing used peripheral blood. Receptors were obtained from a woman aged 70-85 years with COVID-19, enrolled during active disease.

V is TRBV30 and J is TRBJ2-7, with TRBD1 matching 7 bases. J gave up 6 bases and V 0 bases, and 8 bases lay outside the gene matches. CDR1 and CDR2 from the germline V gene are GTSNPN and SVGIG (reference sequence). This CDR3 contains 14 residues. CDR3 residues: CAWSVQTGMGEQYF. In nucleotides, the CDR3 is TGTGCCTGGAGTGTACAGACAGGGATGGGCGAGCAGTACTTC.

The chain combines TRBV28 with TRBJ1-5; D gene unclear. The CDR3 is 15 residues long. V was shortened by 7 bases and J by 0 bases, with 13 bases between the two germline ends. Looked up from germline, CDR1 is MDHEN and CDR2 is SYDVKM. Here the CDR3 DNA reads TGTGCCAGCACCCTAGGAGGGTATAGCAATCAGCCCCAGCATTTT. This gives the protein CASTLGGYSNQPQHF.

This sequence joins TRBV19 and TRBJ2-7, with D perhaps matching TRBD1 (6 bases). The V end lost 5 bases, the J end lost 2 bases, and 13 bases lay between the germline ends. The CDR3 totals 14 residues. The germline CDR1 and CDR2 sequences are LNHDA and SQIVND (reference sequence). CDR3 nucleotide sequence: TGTGCCAGTAGTGAGACAGGAATCACCTACGAGCAGTACTTC. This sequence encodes CASSETGITYEQYF.

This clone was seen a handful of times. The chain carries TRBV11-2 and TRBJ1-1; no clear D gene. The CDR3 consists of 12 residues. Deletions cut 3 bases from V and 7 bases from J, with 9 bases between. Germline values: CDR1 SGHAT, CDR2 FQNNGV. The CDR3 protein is CASSLDGIEAFF. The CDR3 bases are TGTGCCAGCAGCTTGGACGGGATTGAAGCTTTCTTT. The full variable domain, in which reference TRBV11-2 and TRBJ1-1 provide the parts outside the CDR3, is EAGVAQSPRYKIIEKRQSVAFWCNPISGHATLYWYQQILGQGPKLLIQFQNNGVVDDSQLPKDRFSAERLKGVDSTLKIQPAKLEDSAVYLCASSLDGIEAFFGQGTRLTVV.

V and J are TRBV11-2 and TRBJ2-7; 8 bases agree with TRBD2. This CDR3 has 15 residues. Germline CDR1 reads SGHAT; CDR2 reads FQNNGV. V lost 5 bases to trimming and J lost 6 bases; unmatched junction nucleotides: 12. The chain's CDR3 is CASSPNREGRSEQYF. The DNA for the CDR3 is TGTGCCAGCAGCCCTAACCGGGAGGGCCGGAGCGAGCAGTACTTC.

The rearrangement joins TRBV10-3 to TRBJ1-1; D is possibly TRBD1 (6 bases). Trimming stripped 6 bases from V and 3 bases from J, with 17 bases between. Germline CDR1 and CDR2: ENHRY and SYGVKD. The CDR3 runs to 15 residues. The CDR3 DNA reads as TGTGCCATCAGGTCAAAACCAGGGGTGGACACTGAAGCTTTCTTT. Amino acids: CAIRSKPGVDTEAFF.

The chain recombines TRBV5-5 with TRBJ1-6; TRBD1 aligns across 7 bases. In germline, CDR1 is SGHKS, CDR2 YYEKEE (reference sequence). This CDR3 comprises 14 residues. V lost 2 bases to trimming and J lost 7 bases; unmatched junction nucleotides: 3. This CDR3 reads CASSFWDSNSPLHF. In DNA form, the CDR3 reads TGTGCCAGCAGCTTCTGGGACAGCAATTCACCCCTCCACTTT.

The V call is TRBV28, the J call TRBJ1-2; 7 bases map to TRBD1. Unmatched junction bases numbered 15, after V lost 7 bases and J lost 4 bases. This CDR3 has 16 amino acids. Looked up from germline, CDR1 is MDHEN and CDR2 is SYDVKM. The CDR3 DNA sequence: TGTGCCAGCACCTTATGGGGACAGTCTAAGTCCTATGGCTACACCTTC. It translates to CASTLWGQSKSYGYTF.

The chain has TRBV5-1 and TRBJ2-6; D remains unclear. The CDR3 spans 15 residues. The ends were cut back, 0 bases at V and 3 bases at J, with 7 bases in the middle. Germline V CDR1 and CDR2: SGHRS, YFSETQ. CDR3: CASSLGQVGANVLTF. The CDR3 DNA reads TGCGCCAGCAGCTTGGGGCAGGTTGGGGCCAACGTCCTGACTTTC.

CDR3 region: CASSRTVWGSYEQYF. The CDR3 DNA reads as TGTGCCAGCAGCCGGACAGTCTGGGGAAGCTACGAGCAGTACTTC. J is TRBJ2-7 and V is TRBV14; D is perhaps TRBD1 (6 bases). The length of the CDR3 is 15 residues. V lost 4 bases to trimming and J lost 3 bases, with 16 bases between them. Germline V gene lookup returns CDR1 SGHDN and CDR2 FVKESK. Filled out from reference TRBV14 and TRBJ2-7, the complete variable domain reads EAGVTQFPSHSVIEKGQTVTLRCDPISGHDNLYWYRRVMGKEIKFLLHFVKESKQDESGMPNNRFLAERTGGTYSTLKVQPAELEDSGVYFCASSRTVWGSYEQYFGPGTRLTVT.

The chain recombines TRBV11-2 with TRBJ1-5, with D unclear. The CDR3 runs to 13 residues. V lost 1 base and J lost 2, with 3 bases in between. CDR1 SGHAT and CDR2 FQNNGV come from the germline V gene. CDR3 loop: CASSLAGNQPQHF. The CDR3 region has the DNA TGTGCCAGCAGCTTAGCTGGCAATCAGCCCCAGCATTTT.

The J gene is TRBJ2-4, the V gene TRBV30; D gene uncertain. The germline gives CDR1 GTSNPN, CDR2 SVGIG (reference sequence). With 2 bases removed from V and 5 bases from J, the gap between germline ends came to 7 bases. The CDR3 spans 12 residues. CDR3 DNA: TGTGCCTGGAGTCCCTATGAAAACATTCAGTACTTC. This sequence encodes CAWSPYENIQYF.

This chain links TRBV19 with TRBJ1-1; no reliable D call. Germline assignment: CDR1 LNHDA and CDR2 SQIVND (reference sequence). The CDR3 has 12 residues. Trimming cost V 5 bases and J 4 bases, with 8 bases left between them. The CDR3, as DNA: TGTGCCAGTAGTCCCCCCCTCACTGAAGCTTTCTTT. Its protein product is CASSPPLTEAFF.

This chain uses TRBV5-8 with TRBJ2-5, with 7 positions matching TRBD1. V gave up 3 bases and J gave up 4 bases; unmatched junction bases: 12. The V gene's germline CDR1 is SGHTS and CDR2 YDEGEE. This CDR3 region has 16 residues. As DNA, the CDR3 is TGTGCCAGCAGCTCGGGGTCCCTGACAGGGCCAGAGACCCAGTACTTC. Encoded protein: CASSSGSLTGPETQYF. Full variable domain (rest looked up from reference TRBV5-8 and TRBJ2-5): EAGVTQSPTHLIKTRGQQATLRCSPISGHTSVYWYQQALGLGLQFLLWYDEGEERNRGNFPPRFSGRQFPNYSSELNVNALELEDSALYLCASSSGSLTGPETQYFGPGTRLLVL.

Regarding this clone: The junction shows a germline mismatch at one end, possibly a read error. CDR3 loop: CASSFASAETQYF. The CDR3 nucleotides read TGTGCTAGCAGCTTTGCTAGCGCGGAGACCCAGTACTTC. The chain recombines TRBV7-7 with TRBJ2-5, with D tentatively TRBD2 (6 bases). Germline assignment: CDR1 SSHAT and CDR2 FNYEAQ (reference sequence). The CDR3 is 13 amino acids.

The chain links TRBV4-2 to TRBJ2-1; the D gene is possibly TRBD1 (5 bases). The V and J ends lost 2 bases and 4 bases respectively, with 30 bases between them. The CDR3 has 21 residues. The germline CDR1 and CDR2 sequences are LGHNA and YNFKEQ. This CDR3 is CASSQPQRGVYLEAGYNEQFF. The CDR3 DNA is TGTGCCAGCAGCCAACCCCAGCGCGGAGTCTATCTCGAGGCAGGGTACAATGAGCAGTTCTTC.

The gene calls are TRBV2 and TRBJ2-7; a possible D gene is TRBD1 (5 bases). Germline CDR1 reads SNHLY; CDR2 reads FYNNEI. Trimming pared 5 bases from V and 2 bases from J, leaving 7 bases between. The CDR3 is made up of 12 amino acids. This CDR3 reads CASSRQTYEQYF. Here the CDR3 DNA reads TGTGCCAGCAGTAGACAGACCTACGAGCAGTACTTC.

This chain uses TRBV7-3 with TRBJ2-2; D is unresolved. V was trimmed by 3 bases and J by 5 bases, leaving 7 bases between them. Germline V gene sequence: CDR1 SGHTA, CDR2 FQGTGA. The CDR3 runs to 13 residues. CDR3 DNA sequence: TGTGCCAGCAGCTTGATGGCAACCGGGGAGCTGTTTTTT. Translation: CASSLMATGELFF.

CDR3 protein: CASSLNAWNTGELFF. The CDR3 coding sequence is TGTGCCAGCAGCTTAAATGCGTGGAACACCGGGGAGCTGTTTTTT. The rearrangement links TRBV7-3 to TRBJ2-2; no clear D. The CDR3 totals 15 residues. V was cut by 1 base and J by 1 base, with 7 bases left in between. CDR1 is SGHTA, CDR2 FQGTGA, per germline.

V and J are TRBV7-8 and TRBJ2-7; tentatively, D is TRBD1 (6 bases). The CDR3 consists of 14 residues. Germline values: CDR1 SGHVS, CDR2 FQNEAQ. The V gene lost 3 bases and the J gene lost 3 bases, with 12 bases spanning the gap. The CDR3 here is CASSFGDTSYEQYF. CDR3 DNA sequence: TGTGCCAGCAGCTTCGGGGACACCAGCTACGAGCAGTACTTC. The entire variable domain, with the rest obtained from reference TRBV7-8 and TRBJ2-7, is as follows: GAGVSQSPRYKVAKRGQDVALRCDPISGHVSLFWYQQALGQGPEFLTYFQNEAQLDKSGLPSDRFFAERPEGSVSTLKIQRTQQEDSAVYLCASSFGDTSYEQYFGPGTRLTVT.

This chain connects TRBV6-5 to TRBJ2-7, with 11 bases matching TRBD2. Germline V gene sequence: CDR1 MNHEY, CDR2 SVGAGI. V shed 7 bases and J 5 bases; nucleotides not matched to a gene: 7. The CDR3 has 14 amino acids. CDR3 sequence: CASKIAGGPDEQYF. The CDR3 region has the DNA TGTGCCAGCAAGATAGCGGGAGGGCCCGACGAGCAGTACTTC.

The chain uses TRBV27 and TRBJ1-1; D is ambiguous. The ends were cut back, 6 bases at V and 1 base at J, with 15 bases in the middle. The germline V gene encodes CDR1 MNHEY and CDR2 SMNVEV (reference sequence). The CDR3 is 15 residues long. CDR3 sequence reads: CASSQLTPGNTEAFF. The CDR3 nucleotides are TGTGCCAGCAGCCAATTGACTCCGGGGAACACTGAAGCTTTCTTT.

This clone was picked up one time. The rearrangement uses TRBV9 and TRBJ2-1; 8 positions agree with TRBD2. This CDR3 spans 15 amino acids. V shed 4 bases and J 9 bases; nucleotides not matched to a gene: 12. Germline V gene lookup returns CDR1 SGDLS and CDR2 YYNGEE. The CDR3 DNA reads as TGTGCCAGCAGCCTCACCGGGACTAGGTTGGGTGAGCAGTTCTTC. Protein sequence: CASSLTGTRLGEQFF.

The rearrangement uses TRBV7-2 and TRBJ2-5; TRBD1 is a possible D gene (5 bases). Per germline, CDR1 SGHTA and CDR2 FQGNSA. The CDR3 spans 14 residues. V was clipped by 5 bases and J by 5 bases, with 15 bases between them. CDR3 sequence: CASSRMGQRETQYF. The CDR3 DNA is TGTGCCAGCAGCCGGATGGGGCAACGCGAGACCCAGTACTTC.

The CDR3 protein is CASSFLVGIDEQYF. The CDR3 coding sequence is TGTGCCAGCAGCTTTTTGGTCGGGATCGACGAGCAGTACTTC. V gene TRBV11-3 combines with J gene TRBJ2-7; D may be TRBD2 (5 bases). CDR3 size: 14 residues. V lost 3 bases to trimming and J lost 5 bases, with 14 bases between them. CDR1 is SGHNT and CDR2 is YENEEA in the germline V gene.

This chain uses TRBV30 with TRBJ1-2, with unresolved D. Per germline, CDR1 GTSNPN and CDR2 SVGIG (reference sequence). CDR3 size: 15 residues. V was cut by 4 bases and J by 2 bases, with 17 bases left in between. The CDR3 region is CAWTRRTRGNYGYTF. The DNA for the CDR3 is TGTGCCTGGACTCGGCGGACTCGCGGGAACTATGGCTACACCTTC.

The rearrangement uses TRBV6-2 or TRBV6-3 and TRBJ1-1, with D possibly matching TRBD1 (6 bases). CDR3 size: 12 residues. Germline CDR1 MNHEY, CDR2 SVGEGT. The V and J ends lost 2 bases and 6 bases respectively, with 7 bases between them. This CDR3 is CASSYRQAEAFF. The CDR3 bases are TGTGCCAGCAGTTACCGACAGGCTGAAGCTTTCTTT.